Presented here are 17 T cell receptor beta chains from one specimen sequenced in a study of Graves' ophthalmopathy and Graves' hyperthyroidism. The authors amplified TCR beta CDR3 regions from RNA transcripts. RT-PCR in the first round used HTBI primers; a second-round multiplex PCR followed. TCRdb itself ran the multiplex PCR reads through MiXCR, one entry per CDR3 protein. The sample has 40,000 to 45,000 distinct CDR3 sequences, 52% seen once. Sequencing input: peripheral blood. The source of these receptors is an adult man with Graves' ophthalmopathy.

The gene calls are TRBV20-1 and TRBJ2-1; 10 nucleotides agree with TRBD1. With 3 bases clipped from V and 2 bases from J, the junction kept 1 base outside the gene matches. From germline, CDR1 is DFQATT and CDR2 SNEGSKA (reference sequence). The length of the CDR3 is 14 residues. CDR3 loop: CSARGTGAYNEQFF. In DNA form, the CDR3 reads TGCAGTGCTAGGGGGACAGGGGCCTACAATGAGCAGTTCTTC.

This clonotype was found many times. The rearrangement uses TRBV6-6 and TRBJ1-1; the D is unclear. The length of the CDR3 is 15 residues. Germline-derived CDR1 and CDR2 are MNHNY and SVGAGI (reference sequence). The V and J ends lost 4 bases and 4 bases respectively, with 16 bases between them. CDR3 region: CASSWGAKSLTEAFF. The CDR3 region has the DNA TGTGCCAGCAGTTGGGGAGCTAAGTCCCTCACTGAAGCTTTCTTT.

This clonotype was seen just once. At one of its ends the junction is not consistent with the germline gene, which may arise from a read error. V gene TRBV10-3 combines with J gene TRBJ2-1; perhaps TRBD2 as D (5 bases). CDR1 ENHRY and CDR2 SYGVKD come from the germline V gene. The CDR3 length is 13 residues. Here the CDR3 reads CAISGTRKSSRVF. For the CDR3, the DNA is TGTGCCATCAGTGGGACTCGGAAAAGCTCGAGGGTCTTC.

This clonotype is labeled as medium-sized. The rearrangement joins TRBV2 to TRBJ1-5; D might be TRBD1 (5 bases). V lost 2 bases, J lost 15 bases, and 14 bases lay in between. The germline V gene encodes CDR1 SNHLY and CDR2 FYNNEI. CDR3 length equals 12 residues. CDR3 in DNA: TGTGCCAGCAGTGAATGGGGGGGGGAACCGCATTTT. It is translated as CASSEWGGEPHF. Based on the CDR3 plus reference TRBV2 and TRBJ1-5, the full variable domain is EPEVTQTPSHQVTQMGQEVILRCVPISNHLYFYWYRQILGQKVEFLVSFYNNEISEKSEIFDDQFSVERPDGSNFTLKIRSTKLEDSAMYFCASSEWGGEPHFGDGTRLSIL.

This clonotype is medium-sized within its sample. The rearrangement links TRBV2 to TRBJ1-2, with D maybe TRBD1 (5 bases). The CDR3 loop spans 15 amino acids. V was shortened by 2 bases and J by 7 bases, with 17 bases between the two germline ends. Per germline, CDR1 SNHLY and CDR2 FYNNEI. The chain's CDR3 is CASSETRQGISGYTF. CDR3 DNA sequence: TGTGCCAGCAGTGAAACCCGTCAGGGAATATCTGGCTACACCTTC.

The CDR3 region is CASSELPLAGGPRATDTQYF. DNA of the CDR3: TGTGCCAGCAGTGAATTACCCCTAGCGGGAGGGCCGAGGGCCACAGATACGCAGTATTTT. The V call is TRBV25-1, the J call TRBJ2-3; 12 bases fit TRBD2. CDR1 is MGHDK, CDR2 SYGVNS, per germline. CDR3 length: 20 amino acids. The ends lost 1 base at V and 2 bases at J; junction bases unmatched: 13.

This clonotype occurred once. The chain joins TRBV10-3 to TRBJ1-3; TRBD1 matches at 9 bases. Germline trimming cut 7 bases from V and 8 bases from J; bases unmatched to any gene: 12. This CDR3 comprises 15 residues. CDR1 and CDR2 (germline): ENHRY, SYGVKD. CDR3 loop: CAITRTGEHGYTIYF. The CDR3 region has the DNA TGTGCCATCACCCGGACAGGGGAACATGGCTACACCATATATTTT.

This clonotype was picked up many times. The chain carries TRBV12-3 or TRBV12-4 and TRBJ2-7; D not resolved. The CDR3 runs to 14 residues. Trimming left V 6 bases short and J 4 bases short, with 16 bases between. The CDR3 region is CASSHHLTPYEQYF. CDR3 sequence (DNA): TGTGCCAGCAGCCACCACCTTACTCCTTACGAGCAGTACTTC.

The chain is built from TRBV2 and TRBJ1-2; D possibly corresponds to TRBD1 (5 bases). The CDR3 contains 12 residues. Trimming removed 8 bases from V and 8 bases from J, with 15 bases in between. CDR1 is SNHLY and CDR2 is FYNNEI in the germline V gene. CDR3 loop: CASALRAGGYTF. CDR3 in DNA: TGTGCCAGCGCCCTCAGGGCTGGAGGCTACACCTTC. Full variable domain (outside the CDR3, taken from reference TRBV2 and TRBJ1-2): EPEVTQTPSHQVTQMGQEVILRCVPISNHLYFYWYRQILGQKVEFLVSFYNNEISEKSEIFDDQFSVERPDGSNFTLKIRSTKLEDSAMYFCASALRAGGYTFGSGTRLTVV.

The chain has TRBV6-1 and TRBJ2-7, with a possible D match to TRBD2 (5 bases). The CDR3 has 14 amino acids. CDR1 is MNHNS and CDR2 is SASEGT in the germline V gene. The V end lost 6 bases, the J end lost 3 bases, and 15 bases lay between the germline ends. The CDR3 here is CASSEGGQDYEQYF. The CDR3 DNA sequence: TGTGCCAGCAGCGAGGGTGGGCAGGACTACGAGCAGTACTTC.

This clonotype has ten or more counts. V gene TRBV6-5 combines with J gene TRBJ2-5; 7 bases are a match to TRBD1. CDR1 and CDR2 (germline): MNHEY, SVGAGI. Unmatched junction bases numbered 1, after V lost 7 bases and J lost 5 bases. The CDR3 runs 11 residues. The CDR3 nucleotides are TGTGCCAGCACCAGGGGGGAGACCCAGTACTTC. Residues: CASTRGETQYF.

V is TRBV10-3 and J is TRBJ1-5; TRBD1 aligns across 8 bases. Losses at the gene ends were 8 bases for V and 2 bases for J; bases not matched to a gene: 14. Germline V gene sequence: CDR1 ENHRY, CDR2 SYGVKD. The CDR3 contains 17 residues. This CDR3 reads CAISADRGWWRNQPQHF. As DNA, the CDR3 is TGTGCCATCTCCGCCGACAGGGGCTGGTGGCGCAATCAGCCCCAGCATTTT.

The V call is TRBV12-3 or TRBV12-4, the J call TRBJ1-4; D gene uncertain. This CDR3 is built from 12 residues. V lost 4 bases and J lost 4, with 4 bases in between. The DNA for the CDR3 is TGTGCCAGCAGTTACTTTAATGAAAAACTGTTTTTT. Its protein product is CASSYFNEKLFF.

In regard to this clonotype: The junction and the germline gene differ at one end; a read error may be behind it. The chain joins TRBV7-2 to TRBJ2-5; the D gene is possibly TRBD2 (6 bases). Germline CDR1 SGHTA, CDR2 FQGNSA. This CDR3 has 16 amino acids. Here the CDR3 reads CASTLGPGAGQETQYF. The CDR3, as DNA: TGTGCCAGCACCTTAGGTCCTGGGGCGGGACAAGAGACCCAGTACTTC.

The rearrangement joins TRBV6-5 to TRBJ1-2; D is unresolved. This CDR3 has 13 residues. V was trimmed by 4 bases and J by 4 bases, leaving 10 bases between them. Germline values: CDR1 MNHEY, CDR2 SVGAGI. The CDR3 region has the DNA TGTGCCAGCAGTTCCCCGGACTTCTATGGCTACACCTTC. Amino acids: CASSSPDFYGYTF.

This clonotype is a singleton in its sample. The junction departs from germline at one end; a sequencing error may be responsible. V is TRBV12-3 or TRBV12-4 and J is TRBJ2-1; D call uncertain. This CDR3 has 12 amino acids. The CDR3 sequence: CASSLYYNVQFF. In DNA form, the CDR3 reads TGTGCCAGCAGTTTGTATTACAATGTGCAGTTCTTC.

The chain combines TRBV4-2 with TRBJ1-1; 12 nucleotides line up with TRBD1. The germline V gene encodes CDR1 LGHNA and CDR2 YNFKEQ. V gave up 1 base and J gave up 4 bases; unmatched junction bases: 7. The CDR3 runs to 17 residues. The CDR3 region has the DNA TGTGCCAGCAGCCAAGGGGACAGGGGGCAATTAGGCACTGAAGCTTTCTTT. Translating gives CASSQGDRGQLGTEAFF.